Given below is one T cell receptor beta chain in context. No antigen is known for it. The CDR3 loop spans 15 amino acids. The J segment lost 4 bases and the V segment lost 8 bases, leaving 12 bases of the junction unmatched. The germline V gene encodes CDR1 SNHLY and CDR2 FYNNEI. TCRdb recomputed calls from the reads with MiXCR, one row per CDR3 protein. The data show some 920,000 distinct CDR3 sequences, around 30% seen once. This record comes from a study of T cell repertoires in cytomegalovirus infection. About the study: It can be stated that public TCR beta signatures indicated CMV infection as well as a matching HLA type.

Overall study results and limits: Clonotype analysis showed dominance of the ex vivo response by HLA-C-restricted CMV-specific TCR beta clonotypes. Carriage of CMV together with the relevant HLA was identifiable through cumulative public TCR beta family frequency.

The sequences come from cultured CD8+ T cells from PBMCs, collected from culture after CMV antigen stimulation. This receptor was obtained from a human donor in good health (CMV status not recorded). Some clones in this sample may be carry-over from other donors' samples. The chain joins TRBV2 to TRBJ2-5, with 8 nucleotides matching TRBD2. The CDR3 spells CASWGRAGATETQYF. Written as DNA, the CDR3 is TGTGCCAGCTGGGGACGAGCGGGGGCAACAGAGACCCAGTACTTC.